This TCR beta chain was recovered during a study of blood T cell repertoires in COVID-19. Study background: Acute and convalescent COVID-19 specimens originated in the United States, Italy and Spain. PBMCs, B-cell-depleted T cells, or T cells were the source of the cDNA or gDNA that made up the material.

This CDR3 is built from 15 residues. V trimming: 8 bases; J trimming: 5 bases; junction bases outside the gene matches: 13. Germline V gene data show CDR1 as MNHEY and CDR2 as SVGAGI. In the study's own analysis: For nucleated cells, counts were estimated from reference gene primer amplification. Method: immunoSEQ multiplex PCR; TCRdb's copy keeps in-frame clones and lacks some. V, J and clone size derive from that table, while D and trimming were established from the DNA sequence. Among some 170,000 clones listed, more than 80% were seen once. The sequence derives from a woman aged 55 to 70 with acute or convalescent COVID-19. The genes are TRBV6-5 and TRBJ2-5; the match to TRBD2 covers 8 bases. Sequencing used peripheral blood. CDR3 amino acids: CASSFGREERETQYF. DNA of the CDR3: TGTGCCAGCTCATTTGGGCGGGAGGAGAGGGAGACCCAGTACTTC.